This TCR beta chain was captured in a study of cytomegalovirus exposure and HLA in healthy donors. The PCR contained 60 Vbeta and 13 Jbeta primers. This table comes from immunoSEQ multiplex PCR, and its TCRdb copy is limited to in-frame clones, with some not included. The data show around 210,000 clones, roughly 77% seen once. Study results and caveats: In a later analysis, TCR beta V- and J-gene trimming was associated with a missense DCLRE1C variant.

Note on this clone: No antigen is known for it.

Germline CDR1 is SGHTA and CDR2 is FQGNSA. V shed 5 bases and J 0 bases; nucleotides not matched to a gene: 8. The CDR3 consists of 16 residues. The TCR was taken from a male donor in good health and CMV-seropositive. J is TRBJ1-1 and V is TRBV7-2; 8 positions match TRBD1. The sample was PBMCs. CDR3 loop: CASSLDGQGLNTEAFF. CDR3 in DNA: TGTGCCAGCAGCCTGGACGGACAGGGTTTGAACACTGAAGCTTTCTTT.